This TCR beta chain was identified in a study of cytomegalovirus exposure and HLA in healthy donors (dated by TCRdb to 2017 to 2019). Background for the entire study: According to an earlier analysis of 587 of the donors, about 190 million T cells yielded some 110 million unique TCR beta sequences and 250 to 350 Gb of sequence data. About 300 gigabases of sequencing data and some 85 million unique TCR sequences were included in an early release covering roughly 700 HLA-typed donors. The genetic ancestry cluster associated with self-reported Caucasian donors included about four fifths of the approximately 410 genotyped donors. The study aimed to test whether signatures of past pathogen exposure could be identified by cataloging public T cell receptors. The study used immunosequencing to profile the T cell repertoires of approximately 690 subjects and linked those repertoires to cytomegalovirus serostatus. In addition to the first cohort of 500 to 850 subjects, a separate validation cohort of approximately 130 different subjects was used. To predict cytomegalovirus infection status, the study brought together high-throughput TCR immunosequencing, statistical association of individual TCRs with disease status, and machine learning. To study patterns of TCR occurrence, a later analysis re-analyzed previously published TCR beta repertoires from several hundred donors and added high-resolution HLA genotyping. Rather than using new phenotypic data, the later analysis identified candidate immune exposures from TCR beta sequences and from how often those sequences occurred across donors. In an earlier analysis of 500 to 650 of the donors, high-throughput TCR beta sequencing was used to judge whether each TCR beta V gene segment behaved as functional or pseudogenic. Donor age, sex, ethnicity and CMV serostatus were compiled alongside the repertoire data. Genome-wide SNP genotypes for about 60% of the 666 donors were used in a later genetic analysis, which treated that subset as a discovery cohort. Every discovery cohort repertoire had been produced on one sequencing platform. HLA typing included class I and class II loci at four-digit resolution. Typing coverage differed by locus: A, B, C, DRB1 and DQB1 were typed in about 620-640 donors, DQA1 in about 500, DPA1 in 600 to 610, and DPB1 in around 440. Four to six DR-DQ haplotypes were handled as single units for association and clustering, since linkage in the cohort was strong. Among 398 genotyped donors of the cohort, an average of roughly 240,000 unique TCR beta nucleotide sequences were sequenced per donor, around 18% of them non-productive.

Broader findings and caveats from the paper: Because the 87-base-pair reads could not distinguish some IMGT-functional V segments, including TRBV6-2 and TRBV6-3, those segments were excluded. A group of highly shared sequence variants was considered likely to be a technical artifact of the sequencing pipeline. An association between a missense DCLRE1C variant and V-gene and J-gene trimming of TCR beta chains was found in a later genetic analysis and replicated in an independent cohort. In a later analysis, the rate of TCR association differed among HLA loci, with DRB1 alleles having the most associated TCRs and HLA-C alleles having the fewest. The authors suggested that the approach could potentially be generalized to other disease states and immunological phenotypes. The earlier analysis of fewer than 750 of the donors excluded 15 to 20 rarely observed V segments, including chromosome 9 orphons, because counts were too low. In vitro tests confirmed that a few of the cytomegalovirus-associated TCR beta chains recognize cytomegalovirus antigens. When HLA alleles, especially DR and DQ, strongly co-occurred, TCR associations were difficult to assign to individual alleles. Because some donors lacked HLA typing at each locus, the association tests relied only on the typed subset. In the study, around 160 TCR beta chains were listed as associated with cytomegalovirus. The cohort was sequenced for TCR beta chains only, and without alpha or paired-chain data the features that could be detected were limited. Most CMV-associated TCR beta chains appeared to be HLA-restricted in a later analysis, and the HLA associations seemed to be driven largely by CMV exposure. In an earlier analysis of 587 of the donors, most TCR beta V segments appeared in productive rearrangements about 87% or about 30% of the time, broadly matching IMGT annotations. According to a later analysis, parvovirus B19, influenza, CMV and Epstein-Barr virus appeared linked to several top co-occurrence clusters. In a later analysis, HLA-associated TCR beta chains were found to be more clonally expanded and to have lower generation probabilities than equally common non-associated chains. CMV serostatus was the only immune exposure information available for the cohort. Linkage disequilibrium might explain the correlated functional status among segregating V segments, but an unknown experimental factor could not be excluded. Presence/absence analyses assumed roughly uniform sequencing depth across donors, an assumption that may not hold. A further reported finding was that TCR beta sequences accurately predicted the HLA-A and HLA-B alleles for most subjects in the first cohort. A later analysis associated 15,000 or so TCR beta sequences with specific HLA alleles at a false discovery rate of 0.05. The classifier was reported to diagnose cytomegalovirus status with high specificity and sensitivity in both the original cohort and the validation cohort. Most TCR sequences were seen in very few donors, while some public TCRs were found in many individuals. According to a later genetic analysis, donors in an Asian-associated ancestry cluster had fewer N-insertions in productive TCRs than the approximately 650-donor mean.

From its cysteine to its phenylalanine, the CDR3 spans 14 amino acids. Solely the CDR3 DNA is kept, with 42 bases framed from the first base. The trim is 2 bases for V and 2 bases for J, with a gap of 8 bases between the germline ends. CDR1 and CDR2, looked up from the germline V gene, are MNHEY and SVGAGI. For this clone: Its antigen is currently not known. No quality values exist for individual bases; no much larger clone is one base distant.

The cohort was made up of approximately 700 healthy bone marrow donors. Cohort members were all nominally healthy when sampled, although unrecorded immune exposures were likely present. CMV serostatus was recorded as positive for 250 to 300 and negative for about half of the roughly 700 cohort members, whereas no CMV serostatus was recorded for the donor in question. Every donor gave a peripheral blood sample, and the peripheral blood mononuclear cells from that sample were used for TCR beta sequencing. The Qiagen DNeasy Blood Extraction Kit was used to extract genomic DNA from the blood cell samples. The library was obtained by the immunoSEQ multiplex PCR assay. A mixture of 60 forward primers for TCR Vbeta segments and 13 reverse primers for TCR Jbeta segments was used in the multiplex PCR. A multiplex PCR assay on genomic DNA amplified the CDR3 region of rearranged TCR beta genes. The Illumina HiSeq System was used to sequence the amplified TCR beta libraries as 87-base-pair reads. The study's own analysis went as follows. Across the 600 to 700 repertoires, a later analysis counted roughly 77 million unique TCR beta chains, roughly 11 million of which were shared by at least two donors. Raw reads were error-corrected and collapsed into unique sequences with a nearest-neighbor algorithm that merged closely related sequences to remove PCR and sequencing errors. V, D and J gene segments were assigned by aligning CDR3 sequences to IMGT reference sequences. For a sequence to be retained, at least a six-nucleotide match to both a V gene segment and a J gene segment was required. Rearrangements were called productive when the CDR3 lacked stop codons and stayed in frame with V and J; all others were non-productive. Following IMGT convention, CDR3 was defined as the stretch from the second conserved V-encoded cysteine to the conserved J-encoded phenylalanine. The earlier analysis of roughly 590 of the donors excluded sequences that lacked an unambiguous match to a single V gene segment. An earlier analysis of 450 to 650 of the donors called V segments functional above 56.7% productive rearrangements and segregating when the between-donor standard deviation exceeded 5%. A statistical classification framework was built to diagnose cytomegalovirus status from the catalog of TCR beta chain sequences. A later analysis assigned V and J genes by comparing TCR nucleotide sequences with IMGT/GENE-DB human TR gene sequences. The TCRdist pipeline was used in a later analysis to assign CDR3 sequences and most-parsimonious VDJ recombination scenarios. In a later analysis, each TCR beta chain was defined by its CDR3 amino acid sequence together with its V-gene family, and reads lacking a unique V-gene family were excluded. In a later analysis, around 600 highly shared, low-generation-probability nucleotide sequences were removed to address suspected cross-contamination and a sequencing artifact. For each public chain, a later analysis derived a clonal expansion index from normalized ranks of inferred template counts within each repertoire. In a later analysis, generation probabilities were computed using a VDJ recombination model fitted to out-of-frame rearrangements, and the results were checked against IGoR. In a later analysis, hypergeometric tests were used to score TCR-TCR, TCR-HLA and TCR-CMV co-occurrence, with a repertoire-size bias correction applied to TCR pairs. To estimate false discovery rates, a later analysis permuted the HLA or CMV assignments 20 times. In a later analysis, co-occurring TCRs were grouped using DBSCAN, with TCRdist sequence similarity added in when clustering inside HLA-allele-positive subsets. Repertoires with fewer than 30,000 or more than 120,000 public chains were left out of co-occurrence clustering, as were about five repertoires with anomalous nucleotide sharing. In its TCRdb copy, this immuneACCESS table keeps in-frame sequences only and misses some clones. Where compared with another copy, unresolved V genes explain less than half of these, and the others have no known cause. That table gives V, J and clone size, and the DNA gave D and trimming. The sample table records 70,000 to 95,000 clones; 70% to 80% of these occur just once. Roughly 13% of the sample rests with the top ten.

This receptor was taken from a human donor in good health. The sequence is built from TRBV6-5 and TRBJ2-3; perhaps TRBD2 is the D gene, with 5 bases matching. What was sequenced was PBMCs. This receptor has the CDR3 CASSYRENTDTQYF. The nucleotides read TGTGCCAGCAGTTACAGGGAGAACACAGATACGCAGTATTTT.